The rows below give T cell receptor beta chains drawn from one sample of a study of blood T cell repertoires in COVID-19. The method was immunoSEQ multiplex PCR; TCRdb's version includes in-frame clones alone and lacks a portion of them. Among a few hundred thousand clones listed, 70% to 90% were seen once. Input material: peripheral blood. These receptors originate from a man between 18 and 29 years old who had recovered from COVID-19. CDR3s include the opening cysteine and the closing phenylalanine or tryptophan. D genes are given only for firm matches. Size values are once, few and many counts, or a class for expanded clones, and some rows have none.

V gene	clone size	J gene	D gene	CDR3 length	CDR3 DNA	CDR3 protein
TRBV5-4	-	TRBJ1-1	-	14	TGTGCCAGCAGCTTGGGTGGCGGTGACACTGAAGCTTTCTTT	CASSLGGGDTEAFF
TRBV27	-	TRBJ2-2	TRBD1	15	TGTGCCAGCAGTTTACAGGGACAGGTCACCGGGGAGCTGTTTTTT	CASSLQGQVTGELFF
TRBV27	-	TRBJ2-7	TRBD1	15	TGTGCCAGCAGTTTAGCGACAGGGGCTGCCTACGAGCAGTACTTC	CASSLATGAAYEQYF
TRBV2	-	TRBJ1-3	-	14	TGTGCCAGCACAGGGCAAACGGCTGGAAACACCATATATTTT	CASTGQTAGNTIYF
TRBV7-6	-	TRBJ2-3	TRBD2	21	TGTGCCAGCAGCTTAGGACGGGACGAAGTGTGGGAGGGCCTAGGGGCAGATACGCAGTATTTT	CASSLGRDEVWEGLGADTQYF
TRBV27	-	TRBJ1-2	-	13	TGTGCCAGCAGTAACCGGGTGCCCTATGGCTACACCTTC	CASSNRVPYGYTF
TRBV4-1	-	TRBJ2-7	-	14	TGCGCCAGCAGCCAAGAGGGGCTCACCTACGAGCAGTACTTC	CASSQEGLTYEQYF
TRBV11-2	-	TRBJ1-2	-	15	TGTGCCAGCAGCTTAGATCAGGGCAGGGGACATGGCTACACCTTC	CASSLDQGRGHGYTF
TRBV7-9	-	TRBJ2-7	TRBD1	15	TGTGCCAGCAGCTTAGAGGCAGGGGGACCCTACGAGCAGTACTTC	CASSLEAGGPYEQYF
TRBV21-1	-	TRBJ2-5	-	16	TGTGCCAGCAGCAAAGAACGAGCGGAGCGGCAAGAGACCCAGTACTTC	CASSKERAERQETQYF
TRBV2	-	TRBJ2-7	TRBD2	18	TGTGCCAGCAAACCCGGACTAGCGGGAGCCCTGGACTTCTACGAGCAGTACTTC	CASKPGLAGALDFYEQYF
TRBV5-1	-	TRBJ1-2	TRBD1	16	TGCGCCAGCAGCACAGGGGGGTTTTATCGGACTGGAGGCTACACCTTC	CASSTGGFYRTGGYTF
TRBV27	-	TRBJ1-1	-	13	TGTGCCAGCACAAAGGGGGTTGGCACTGAAGCTTTCTTT	CASTKGVGTEAFF
TRBV2	-	TRBJ2-1	-	11	TGTGCCAGCAGTGCCGCGAATGAGCAGTTCTTC	CASSAANEQFF
TRBV5-1	-	TRBJ2-6	TRBD1	14	TGCGCCAGCAGCCCTCGTCCCGGGACAGGGGGGGCGACTTTC	CASSPRPGTGGATF
TRBV14	once	TRBJ1-1	TRBD1	12	TGTGCCAGCAGCCACCGACAGGGTTTAGCTTTCTTT	CASSHRQGLAFF
TRBV5-5	-	TRBJ2-3	-	16	TGTGCCAGCAGCTTTTTGGCGGAACGGGGCACAGATACGCAGTATTTT	CASSFLAERGTDTQYF
TRBV5-1	-	TRBJ2-5	TRBD1	14	TGCGCCAGCAGCCCGACAGGGGAGGTAGAGACCCAGTACTTC	CASSPTGEVETQYF
TRBV2	-	TRBJ1-5	-	15	TGTGCCAGCAGTGAGGCACAGCATAGCAATCAGCCCCAGCATTTT	CASSEAQHSNQPQHF
TRBV7-2	-	TRBJ1-2	TRBD1	16	TGTGCCAGCAGCCAGGACAGGGGGAGTGAGTTCAGGGGCTACACCTTC	CASSQDRGSEFRGYTF
TRBV2	-	TRBJ2-5	-	12	TGTGCCAGCAGTTACGAGGGAGAGACCCAGTACTTC	CASSYEGETQYF
TRBV5-4	-	TRBJ1-2	-	14	TGTGCCAGCACCCTTGGACGGGGGAACTATGGCTACACCTTC	CASTLGRGNYGYTF
TRBV9	-	TRBJ1-5	-	17	TGTGCCAGCAGCGTAGGGGCAGGGAATGGAGACAATCAGCCCCAGCATTTT	CASSVGAGNGDNQPQHF
TRBV6-2/TRBV6-3	-	TRBJ2-1	TRBD2	16	TGTGCCAGCAGTGACCCCGGGACTAGCTTTGGAAATGAGCAGTTCTTC	CASSDPGTSFGNEQFF
TRBV4-3	-	TRBJ1-6	-	17	TGCGCCAGCAGCCAAGAGAAGGAGAGCTCCTATAATTCACCCCTCCACTTT	CASSQEKESSYNSPLHF
TRBV11-1	-	TRBJ2-1	TRBD2	13	TGTGCCAGCAGCATCGGGACTAGCGCTGAGCAGTTCTTC	CASSIGTSAEQFF
TRBV6-5	-	TRBJ1-5	TRBD1	14	TGTGCCAGCAGCCCAGGGGGCCGGGTTCAGCCCCAGCATTTT	CASSPGGRVQPQHF
TRBV5-4	-	TRBJ1-3	TRBD1	15	TGTGCCAGCAGCACGGGACAGGCATATGGGGACACCATATATTTT	CASSTGQAYGDTIYF
TRBV11-1	-	TRBJ2-1	-	16	TGTGCCAGCAGCCCGCCCCCCCTCTCCTACTACAATGAGCAGTTCTTC	CASSPPPLSYYNEQFF
TRBV27	-	TRBJ1-6	-	19	TGTGCCAGCAGTTTTGCTCGGGCCGGGGGGCGGTACTATAATTCACCCCTCCACTTT	CASSFARAGGRYYNSPLHF